These T cell receptor beta chains were read from a single sample in a study of early T cells in non-severe SARS-CoV-2 infection. MiXCR was run by TCRdb on the 5' RACE reads, yielding one entry per CDR3 protein. The sample lists about 71,000 distinct CDR3 sequences, more than 12% occurring once. Source: whole blood, taken at baseline. The receptors come from an adult who was a healthcare worker with PCR-confirmed SARS-CoV-2 infection or an uninfected control (not recorded which). Each CDR3 is given with its conserved first and last residue. The D gene is left open where the match is weak. Rows give clone size only sometimes, using once, few, many, or a class for an expanded clone.

CDR3 protein,CDR3 DNA,V gene,J gene,clone size,D gene
CASSPAAGGQNEQFF,TGTGCCAGCTCACCCGCCGCTGGGGGTCAAAATGAGCAGTTCTTC,TRBV18,TRBJ2-1,many,.
CASTDAGVNTGELFF,TGTGCCAGCACCGACGCCGGAGTAAACACCGGGGAGCTGTTTTTT,TRBV12-3/TRBV12-4,TRBJ2-2,.,.
CSASLPLTGNSPLHF,TGCAGTGCTAGTTTACCACTCACCGGGAATTCACCCCTCCACTTT,TRBV20-1,TRBJ1-6,few,.
CASSLDGGSRPQHF,TGCGCCAGCAGCTTGGACGGGGGGTCACGCCCCCAGCATTTT,TRBV5-1,TRBJ1-5,medium-sized,.
CASSLVAGTYNEQFF,TGTGCCAGCAGTTTAGTAGCGGGAACCTACAATGAGCAGTTCTTC,TRBV12-3/TRBV12-4,TRBJ2-1,few,TRBD2
CPRMGGVNPYNEQFF,TGTCCGAGAATGGGGGGAGTCAATCCCTACAATGAGCAGTTCTTC,TRBV21-1,TRBJ2-1,.,.
CASSDGSGRSGELFF,TGTGCCAGCAGTGATGGTAGCGGGAGGTCCGGGGAGCTGTTTTTT,TRBV2,TRBJ2-2,many,TRBD2
CASSLQGADSPLHF,TGCGCCAGCAGCTTACAGGGGGCCGATTCACCCCTCCACTTT,TRBV5-1,TRBJ1-6,many,TRBD1
CASSPLGSLAKNIQYF,TGTGCCAGCAGTCCGCTTGGAAGCCTAGCCAAAAACATTCAGTACTTC,TRBV27,TRBJ2-4,.,.
CASMKGLTDTQYF,TGTGCCAGCATGAAGGGACTCACAGATACGCAGTATTTT,TRBV5-8,TRBJ2-3,few,.
CASSLDGDGANVLTF,TGTGCCAGCAGTCTGGACGGGGATGGGGCCAACGTCCTGACTTTC,TRBV6-5,TRBJ2-6,many,.
CASSGGELFF,TGTGCCAGCAGTGGGGGGGAGCTGTTTTTT,TRBV2,TRBJ2-2,.,.
CASSSSAGNTEAFF,TGTGCCAGCAGTTCATCGGCGGGGAACACTGAAGCTTTCTTT,TRBV28,TRBJ1-1,many,.
CSVVGLAGAPRRQYF,TGCAGCGTTGTGGGACTAGCGGGTGCCCCAAGGAGGCAGTACTTC,TRBV29-1,TRBJ2-7,.,TRBD2
CASSLAVSGSSDTQYF,TGCGCCAGCAGCTTGGCTGTTAGCGGGAGTTCAGATACGCAGTATTTT,TRBV5-1,TRBJ2-3,few,TRBD2
CASSLFGTENTDTQYF,TGTGCCAGCAGCTTATTTGGGACGGAAAACACAGATACGCAGTATTTT,TRBV7-6,TRBJ2-3,few,.
CASKIDKRSPLHF,TGCGCCAGCAAAATAGACAAACGTTCACCCCTCCACTTT,TRBV10-2,TRBJ1-6,.,.
CSGTGGHEQFF,TGCAGCGGGACAGGGGGCCATGAGCAGTTCTTC,TRBV29-1,TRBJ2-1,few,TRBD1
CASSLGGMYTEAFF,TGTGCCAGCAGCTTGGGGGGAATGTACACTGAAGCTTTCTTT,TRBV5-4,TRBJ1-1,few,.
CASSLQDRGAVEAFF,TGTGCCAGCAGCCTACAAGACAGGGGCGCCGTTGAAGCTTTCTTT,TRBV4-2,TRBJ1-1,.,TRBD1
CASFRQGFYGYTF,TGTGCCAGCTTTCGCCAGGGGTTTTATGGCTACACCTTC,TRBV7-2,TRBJ1-2,few,.
CATSRDSRGWHEQFF,TGTGCCACCAGCAGAGATTCTCGGGGATGGCATGAGCAGTTCTTC,TRBV15,TRBJ2-1,.,.
CASRGTGLYGGYTF,TGTGCCTCCCGGGGGACAGGGCTTTATGGTGGCTACACCTTC,TRBV9,TRBJ1-2,few,TRBD1
CAWSVRERGTQYF,TGTGCCTGGAGTGTACGGGAGCGGGGTACGCAGTATTTT,TRBV30,TRBJ2-3,.,TRBD2
CASSLGPRGDYEQYF,TGTGCCAGCAGCTTAGGACCCAGGGGGGACTACGAGCAGTACTTC,TRBV11-2,TRBJ2-7,.,.
CASRETSASTQYF,TGTGCCAGCAGGGAGACTAGCGCCTCGACCCAGTACTTC,TRBV12-3/TRBV12-4,TRBJ2-5,few,TRBD2
CASSLEVQAFF,TGTGCCAGCAGTTTGGAGGTGCAAGCTTTCTTT,TRBV28,TRBJ1-1,.,.
CASSSGILVGEQYF,TGTGCCAGCAGTTCGGGGATTTTGGTCGGGGAGCAGTACTTC,TRBV12-3/TRBV12-4,TRBJ2-7,few,.
CAISEAGGLYNEQFF,TGTGCCATCAGTGAAGCGGGAGGCCTCTACAATGAGCAGTTCTTC,TRBV10-3,TRBJ2-1,.,TRBD2
CASSPPRRGDTEAFF,TGTGCCAGCAGCCCCCCGAGGCGGGGGGACACTGAAGCTTTCTTT,TRBV7-9,TRBJ1-1,many,.
CSATPIVGWAYGYTF,TGCAGTGCTACTCCAATAGTCGGCTGGGCCTACGGCTACACCTTC,TRBV20-1,TRBJ1-2,few,.
CSASNAGGENEQYF,TGCAGTGCTAGTAATGCGGGAGGAGAGAACGAGCAGTACTTC,TRBV20-1,TRBJ2-7,many,TRBD2
CATKGAVQETQYF,TGTGCCACCAAGGGTGCAGTCCAAGAGACCCAGTACTTC,TRBV24-1,TRBJ2-5,many,.
CASSLAPSDRTEAFF,TGTGCCAGCAGCTTAGCCCCGTCGGACAGGACTGAAGCTTTCTTT,TRBV7-2,TRBJ1-1,many,TRBD1
CSVEGHRGPQEAFF,TGCAGCGTTGAGGGTCACAGGGGACCCCAGGAAGCTTTCTTT,TRBV29-1,TRBJ1-1,many,TRBD1
CSAYSGKPPYEQYF,TGCAGTGCATATAGCGGGAAGCCCCCCTACGAGCAGTACTTC,TRBV20-1,TRBJ2-7,many,TRBD2
CATSDPRTGKGEQYF,TGTGCCACCAGTGACCCACGGACAGGAAAAGGGGAGCAGTACTTC,TRBV24-1,TRBJ2-7,many,TRBD1
CASSPSASTDTQYF,TGTGCCAGCTCACCTAGCGCTAGCACAGATACGCAGTATTTT,TRBV18,TRBJ2-3,.,.
CSASDSGTGTYEQYF,TGCAGTGCTAGTGATTCCGGGACGGGGACCTACGAGCAGTACTTC,TRBV20-1,TRBJ2-7,few,.